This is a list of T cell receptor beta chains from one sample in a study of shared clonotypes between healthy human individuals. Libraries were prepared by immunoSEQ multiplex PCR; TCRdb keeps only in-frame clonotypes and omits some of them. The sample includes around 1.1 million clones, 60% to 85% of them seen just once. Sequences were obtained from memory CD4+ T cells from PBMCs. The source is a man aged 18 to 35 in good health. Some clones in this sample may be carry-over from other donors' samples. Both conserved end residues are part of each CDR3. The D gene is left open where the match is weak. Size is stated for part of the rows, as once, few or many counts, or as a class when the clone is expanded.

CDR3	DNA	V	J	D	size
CASSLATSGSGDEQFF	TGTGCCAGCAGCTTGGCCACTAGCGGGAGTGGAGATGAGCAGTTCTTC	TRBV5-4	TRBJ2-1	TRBD2	few
CASSLGQRNYEQYF	TGCGCCAGCAGCTTGGGGCAGAGAAACTACGAGCAGTACTTC	TRBV5-1	TRBJ2-7	.	.
CSARRDILFYEQYF	TGCAGCGCCCGAAGGGACATTCTGTTCTACGAGCAGTACTTC	TRBV29-1	TRBJ2-7	.	few
CASSSSPGAGTGELFF	TGTGCCAGCAGCTCCTCACCTGGTGCGGGGACCGGGGAGCTGTTTTTT	TRBV7-3	TRBJ2-2	.	.
CATKTEFNYGYTF	TGTGCCACCAAGACAGAGTTTAACTATGGCTACACCTTC	TRBV19	TRBJ1-2	.	.
CASSLEGVTQYF	TGTGCCAGCAGCTTAGAAGGGGTTACGCAGTATTTT	TRBV7-9	TRBJ2-3	.	.
CASSLSGNYGYTF	TGTGCCAGCAGCTTGTCGGGGAACTATGGCTACACCTTC	TRBV5-8	TRBJ1-2	.	.
CASSRRTTGGEKLFF	TGTGCCAGCAGCCGCCGGACCACGGGCGGTGAAAAACTGTTTTTT	TRBV28	TRBJ1-4	.	.
CASSQAVGGGGYTF	TGTGCCAGCAGCCAAGCGGTTGGGGGAGGCGGCTACACCTTC	TRBV4-2	TRBJ1-2	.	many
CASGRGDNQPQHF	TGTGCTTCCGGACGGGGAGACAATCAGCCCCAGCATTTT	TRBV25-1	TRBJ1-5	.	.
CASSFMTDQETQYF	TGTGCCAGCAGCTTTATGACGGACCAAGAGACCCAGTACTTC	TRBV5-4	TRBJ2-5	.	once
CASSQSTSGGGELFF	TGTGCCAGCAGCCAATCGACTAGCGGGGGTGGGGAGCTGTTTTTT	TRBV4-2	TRBJ2-2	TRBD2	.
CASSRGVGLADNEQFF	TGTGCCAGCAGCCGAGGAGTGGGACTAGCGGACAATGAGCAGTTCTTC	TRBV7-3	TRBJ2-1	TRBD2	.
CASSSLGSGRTGELFF	TGTGCCAGCAGCTCCCTCGGTAGCGGGAGGACCGGGGAGCTGTTTTTT	TRBV11-2	TRBJ2-2	TRBD2	.
CAWNPGTGPGNTIYF	TGTGCCTGGAATCCTGGGACAGGCCCTGGAAACACCATATATTTT	TRBV30	TRBJ1-3	TRBD1	.
CASSFGQSQGYTF	TGTGCCAGCAGCTTCGGGCAGAGTCAGGGCTACACCTTC	TRBV5-6	TRBJ1-2	.	few
CASSDEGQGSPLHF	TGTGCCAGCAGTGACGAGGGCCAGGGTTCACCCCTCCACTTT	TRBV2	TRBJ1-6	.	.
CASSPQQGLAGGIEQYF	TGCGCCAGCAGCCCGCAACAGGGACTAGCGGGAGGAATCGAGCAGTACTTC	TRBV5-1	TRBJ2-7	TRBD2	.
CASSQEGQYTGELFF	TGCGCCAGCAGCCAGGAGGGACAGTACACCGGGGAGCTGTTTTTT	TRBV4-1	TRBJ2-2	.	few
CASSFGGNTEAFF	TGTGCCAGCAGTTTTGGGGGGAACACTGAAGCTTTCTTT	TRBV28	TRBJ1-1	.	.
CASRSGTFTYNEQFF	TGTGCCAGCAGGTCCGGGACTTTTACCTACAATGAGCAGTTCTTC	TRBV6-5	TRBJ2-1	.	.
CASGGLAGVNEQFF	TGTGCCAGCGGGGGACTAGCGGGAGTAAATGAGCAGTTCTTC	TRBV11-2	TRBJ2-1	TRBD2	.
CASSARTGVYEQYF	TGTGCCAGCAGTGCTCGGACAGGGGTGTACGAGCAGTACTTC	TRBV2	TRBJ2-7	TRBD1	many
CASSLGGTGNYEQYF	TGCGCCAGCAGCTTGGGGGGGACAGGGAATTACGAGCAGTACTTC	TRBV5-1	TRBJ2-7	TRBD1	.
CSVSNAGGQETQYF	TGCAGCGTTAGTAACGCGGGAGGGCAAGAGACCCAGTACTTC	TRBV29-1	TRBJ2-5	TRBD2	.
CASRGGGAGANVLTF	TGTGCCAGCAGGGGGGGCGGAGCTGGGGCCAACGTCCTGACTTTC	TRBV28	TRBJ2-6	.	many
CASSFRQGNEKLFF	TGTGCCAGCAGCTTCAGACAGGGGAATGAAAAACTGTTTTTT	TRBV11-2	TRBJ1-4	TRBD1	once